These 13 T cell receptor beta chains came from one sample sequenced in a study of OX40 agonist ivuxolimab in advanced cancers. Sequenced by immunoSEQ multiplex PCR; TCRdb stores in-frame clones only, minus some. Seen here are more than 100,000 clones, about 92% observed once, and the top ten hold more than 1%. The starting material was CD4+ or CD8+ T cells sorted from blood, obtained in a trial of the OX40 agonist ivuxolimab. These receptors all come from an adult with an advanced solid tumor such as melanoma, head and neck, liver or kidney cancer.

This clone has a handful of counts. The V gene is TRBV15, the J gene TRBJ1-1; 7 nucleotides line up with TRBD1. From germline, CDR1 is LNHNV and CDR2 YYDKDF (reference sequence). This CDR3 spans 14 amino acids. Losses at the gene ends were 5 bases for V and 1 base for J; bases not matched to a gene: 4. CDR3 nucleotide sequence: TGTGCCACCAGCGCACAGGGGTCGAACACTGAAGCTTTCTTT. This gives the protein CATSAQGSNTEAFF.

The V gene is TRBV7-2, the J gene TRBJ1-4; TRBD1 is a possible D gene (5 bases). The germline V and J ends were trimmed by 5 bases and 5 bases, with 15 bases remaining between them. CDR1 SGHTA and CDR2 FQGNSA come from the germline V gene. The CDR3 totals 15 residues. The CDR3 nucleotides read TGTGCCAGCAGCCCCAGGTTGGGGGGAAATGAAAAACTGTTTTTT. This translates into CASSPRLGGNEKLFF.

The chain couples TRBV5-5 to TRBJ1-4, with 7 nucleotides matching TRBD1. CDR1 and CDR2 (germline): SGHKS, YYEKEE (reference sequence). Losses at the gene ends were 7 bases for V and 4 bases for J; bases not matched to a gene: 4. The CDR3 is made up of 13 amino acids. The CDR3 sequence: CASGQGVNEKLFF. The DNA for the CDR3 is TGTGCCAGCGGGCAGGGGGTTAATGAAAAACTGTTTTTT.

This rearrangement joins TRBV7-3 to TRBJ2-1, with a weak D call TRBD2 (6 bases). CDR3 length: 16 amino acids. V was pared by 5 bases and J by 0 bases, with 14 bases between. Germline CDR1 and CDR2: SGHTA and FQGTGA. The CDR3 nucleotides are TGTGCCAGCAGCCAACCCCGGGGGTACTCCTACAATGAGCAGTTCTTC. It specifies CASSQPRGYSYNEQFF. Based on the CDR3 plus reference TRBV7-3 and TRBJ2-1, the full variable domain is GAGVSQTPSNKVTEKGKYVELRCDPISGHTALYWYRQSLGQGPEFLIYFQGTGAADDSGLPNDRFFAVRPEGSVSTLKIQRTERGDSAVYLCASSQPRGYSYNEQFFGPGTRLTVL.

The CDR3: CASTGQGTVNTEAFF. In DNA, the CDR3 is TGTGCCAGTACCGGACAGGGCACGGTGAACACTGAAGCTTTCTTT. This rearrangement joins TRBV19 to TRBJ1-1; 8 bases match TRBD1. CDR3 length: 15 amino acids. Germline V gives CDR1 LNHDA, CDR2 SQIVND (reference sequence). After removal of 7 bases from V and 0 bases from J, the junction contained 7 bases not matched to a gene.

V gene TRBV6-1 combines with J gene TRBJ1-2; TRBD1 matches at 8 bases. Germline V gives CDR1 MNHNS, CDR2 SASEGT. The CDR3 runs 15 residues. The V segment lost 2 bases and the J segment 10 bases; nucleotides outside the gene matches: 12. The CDR3 sequence: CASSELGQGIPVYTF. DNA of the CDR3: TGTGCCAGCAGTGAACTTGGACAGGGAATCCCGGTCTACACCTTC.

The CDR3 coding sequence is TGTGCCAGCACCCCCGGGACAGCCTCCTACGAGCAGTACTTC. Its protein is CASTPGTASYEQYF. J is TRBJ2-7 and V is TRBV6-5; 7 nucleotides line up with TRBD1. Germline lookup yields CDR1 MNHEY and CDR2 SVGAGI. V lost 7 bases and J lost 0; bases outside the gene matches: 6. This CDR3 contains 14 residues.

CDR3 DNA sequence: TGTGCCAGCAGCGTAGGCGGGGGGCTCTCCTACGAGCAGTACTTC. Residues: CASSVGGGLSYEQYF. V is TRBV9 and J is TRBJ2-7; 8 bases line up with TRBD2. V was pared by 0 bases and J by 0 bases, with 2 bases of the junction left unmatched. Germline V gene lookup returns CDR1 SGDLS and CDR2 YYNGEE. The CDR3 extends over 15 amino acids.

DNA for the CDR3: TGTGCCAGTAGAATACCAGGGGGGCGGGTTAGTGAGCAGTTCTTC. It yields the protein CASRIPGGRVSEQFF. The chain joins TRBV19 to TRBJ2-1; D might be TRBD1 (7 bases). The germline gives CDR1 LNHDA, CDR2 SQIVND (reference sequence). The CDR3 length is 15 residues. Trimming took off 6 bases at V and 9 bases at J, with 21 bases between the two ends.

This chain connects TRBV11-2 to TRBJ1-5; the D gene is possibly TRBD1 (6 bases). CDR3 length: 15 amino acids. Germline V gene data show CDR1 as SGHAT and CDR2 as FQNNGV. V was clipped by 5 bases and J by 2 bases, with 13 bases between them. This CDR3 is CASSKNRVGNQPQHF. The CDR3 DNA follows: TGTGCCAGCAGCAAAAACAGGGTTGGCAATCAGCCCCAGCATTTT. Using reference TRBV11-2 and TRBJ1-5 for the parts outside the CDR3, the full variable domain is EAGVAQSPRYKIIEKRQSVAFWCNPISGHATLYWYQQILGQGPKLLIQFQNNGVVDDSQLPKDRFSAERLKGVDSTLKIQPAKLEDSAVYLCASSKNRVGNQPQHFGDGTRLSIL.

This chain uses TRBV28 with TRBJ1-1, with a tentative D call TRBD1 (6 bases). Per the germline V gene, CDR1 is MDHEN and CDR2 is SYDVKM. V lost 8 bases and J 7 bases, leaving 17 bases between the germline ends. CDR3 length equals 13 residues. The chain's CDR3 is CASCWTDRYEAFF. CDR3 in DNA: TGTGCCAGCTGTTGGACAGACCGATATGAAGCTTTCTTT.

The chain uses TRBV5-1 and TRBJ2-5; 8 bases map to TRBD1. CDR1 is SGHRS, CDR2 YFSETQ, per germline. V was pared by 4 bases and J by 3 bases, with 2 bases of the junction left unmatched. The length of the CDR3 is 13 residues. The CDR3 here is CASSLDREETQYF. The CDR3 DNA reads TGCGCCAGCAGCCTGGACAGGGAAGAGACCCAGTACTTC.

This clone was recorded a few times. This sequence joins TRBV6-6 and TRBJ1-6; no reliable D call. The CDR3 has 13 amino acids. V was shortened by 2 bases and J by 8 bases, with 7 bases between the two germline ends. Germline CDR1 reads MNHNY; CDR2 reads SVGAGI (reference sequence). For the CDR3, the DNA is TGTGCCAGCAGTTACGGAGTTGATTCACCCCTCCACTTT. Translation: CASSYGVDSPLHF.